This T cell receptor beta chain was sequenced in a study of HIV-infected children after antiretroviral therapy interruption. Study overall: Children's median ages were around 9.1 years and 8 years by group.

RNA-based 3' RACE libraries used unique molecular identifiers. TCRdb used MiXCR to reprocess the 3' RACE reads, holding one entry per CDR3 protein. The sample lists fewer than 20,000 distinct CDR3 sequences, 3% to 3.5% occurring once. Treatment: PENTA 11 planned treatment interruption arm or continuous ART arm. This clonotype occurred many times. The sequencing used CD45RA+ CD4+ T cells from PBMCs, collected from a donor given antiretroviral therapy, either interrupted or continuous. Stated subset: naive CD4+ CD45RA+ CD45RO- T cells. This TCR was sampled from a child between 2 and 17 years old with HIV.

CDR3: CASSLGGGPVVLVKLFF. The CDR3 DNA reads TGTGCCAGCAGTTTAGGAGGGGGCCCTGTCGTTTTGGTAAAACTGTTTTTT. This chain uses TRBV28 with TRBJ1-4; 7 bases match TRBD1. V trimming: 2 bases; J trimming: 10 bases; junction bases outside the gene matches: 16. Per the germline V gene, CDR1 is MDHEN and CDR2 is SYDVKM. This CDR3 is 17 amino acids long.